The 19 T cell receptor beta chains given below trace back to one sample, sequenced in a study of cytomegalovirus exposure and HLA in healthy donors. Sequencing was performed with immunoSEQ multiplex PCR; in TCRdb, only in-frame clones are kept and a portion is missing. The sample yields 65,000 or so clones, roughly 94% seen once. Sequences were obtained from PBMCs. These receptor sequences come from a woman between 18 and 29 years old in good health and CMV-seronegative.

CDR3 loop: CASKRPGQGRAMVPEAFF. The CDR3 region has the DNA TGCGCCAGCAAAAGACCGGGACAGGGCAGGGCCATGGTCCCTGAAGCTTTCTTT. The chain recombines TRBV10-1 with TRBJ1-1; TRBD1 matches at 9 bases. The CDR3 extends over 18 amino acids. Germline loops: CDR1 WNHNN, CDR2 SYGVQD (reference sequence). V was clipped by 7 bases and J by 6 bases; unmatched bases: 21.

CDR3: CASSSDRGRRSPLHF. The CDR3 DNA is TGTGCCAGCAGCTCCGACAGGGGTAGGAGGTCACCCCTCCACTTT. V and J are TRBV7-9 and TRBJ1-6; TRBD1 aligns across 8 bases. Germline trimming cut 4 bases from V and 10 bases from J; bases unmatched to any gene: 9. Germline V gene sequence: CDR1 SEHNR, CDR2 FQNEAQ (reference sequence). The CDR3 totals 15 residues.

The V and J genes are TRBV28 and TRBJ1-2, with TRBD1 identical over 9 bases. The CDR3 spans 13 residues. The junction had 8 bases not matched to a gene; V was cut back by 7 bases and J by 8 bases. The germline gives CDR1 MDHEN, CDR2 SYDVKM. As DNA, the CDR3 is TGTGCCAGCATTGACAGGGGGGCGCTCGGCTACACCTTC. Residues: CASIDRGALGYTF.

The chain uses TRBV19 and TRBJ2-4; 8 nucleotides match TRBD1. The J segment lost 8 bases and the V segment lost 4 bases, leaving 4 bases of the junction unmatched. CDR1 is LNHDA and CDR2 is SQIVND in the germline V gene (reference sequence). The CDR3 contains 13 residues. The CDR3 protein is CASSNRGWDIQYF. The CDR3 DNA reads TGTGCCAGTAGTAACAGGGGGTGGGACATTCAGTACTTC.

The gene calls are TRBV7-9 and TRBJ1-1; D call uncertain. Per the germline V gene, CDR1 is SEHNR and CDR2 is FQNEAQ (reference sequence). The CDR3 spans 13 residues. Trimming removed 3 bases from V and 4 bases from J, with 9 bases in between. CDR3 protein: CASSLNPGTEAFF. The CDR3 nucleotides read TGTGCCAGCAGCTTGAATCCGGGCACTGAAGCTTTCTTT.

The V call is TRBV2, the J call TRBJ1-1; no clear D. CDR1 is SNHLY and CDR2 is FYNNEI in the germline V gene. This CDR3 is 14 amino acids long. The V gene lost 8 bases and the J gene lost 1 base, with 14 bases spanning the gap. The DNA of the CDR3 is TGTGCCAGCTTAAAGGGAGGAGGGAACACTGAAGCTTTCTTT. It specifies CASLKGGGNTEAFF.

The gene calls are TRBV10-1 and TRBJ2-1; D is perhaps TRBD2 (6 bases). CDR1 WNHNN and CDR2 SYGVQD come from the germline V gene (reference sequence). This CDR3 region has 14 residues. Trimming left V 0 bases short and J 10 bases short, with 13 bases between. This chain's CDR3 is CASSESLASSEQFF. The CDR3 nucleotides read TGCGCCAGCAGTGAGTCCCTAGCGTCATCCGAGCAGTTCTTC.

Only one count was recorded for this clone. The chain employs TRBV9 and TRBJ2-1; TRBD2 matches 13 bases. This CDR3 comprises 16 residues. After removal of 3 bases from V and 3 bases from J, the junction contained 3 bases not matched to a gene. CDR1 is SGDLS and CDR2 is YYNGEE in the germline V gene. The CDR3 nucleotides are TGTGCCAGCAGCGGTGGACTAGCGGGAGACTACAATGAGCAGTTCTTC. This encodes CASSGGLAGDYNEQFF.

The chain carries TRBV28 and TRBJ1-1; tentative D call: TRBD1 (6 bases). The CDR3 length is 15 residues. The V and J ends lost 2 bases and 1 base respectively, with 11 bases between them. CDR1 MDHEN and CDR2 SYDVKM come from the germline V gene. CDR3 DNA sequence: TGTGCCAGCAGTTTACCCGGACAGCAGAACACTGAAGCTTTCTTT. Translated, it gives CASSLPGQQNTEAFF. The full variable domain, with the rest looked up from reference TRBV28 and TRBJ1-1, is DVKVTQSSRYLVKRTGEKVFLECVQDMDHENMFWYRQDPGLGLRLIYFSYDVKMKEKGDIPEGYSVSREKKERFSLILESASTNQTSMYLCASSLPGQQNTEAFFGQGTRLTVV.

The chain is built from TRBV5-1 and TRBJ2-7, with a tentative D call TRBD2 (6 bases). The germline V and J ends were trimmed by 0 bases and 5 bases, with 18 bases remaining between them. This CDR3 is 16 amino acids long. Germline CDR1 is SGHRS and CDR2 is YFSETQ. This chain's CDR3 is CASSLGDSSDGNEQYF. The CDR3 DNA reads TGCGCCAGCAGCTTGGGGGACTCTAGTGACGGGAACGAGCAGTACTTC.

The rearrangement joins TRBV19 to TRBJ2-2; no clear D. The V and J ends lost 3 bases and 11 bases respectively, with 10 bases between them. Germline V CDR1 and CDR2: LNHDA, SQIVND (reference sequence). The CDR3 runs to 12 residues. The CDR3 DNA reads as TGTGCCAGTAGTATTCCCCAACATGAGCTGTTTTTT. This sequence encodes CASSIPQHELFF.

V and J are TRBV30 and TRBJ1-4; D not resolved. CDR3 length: 14 amino acids. Germline V gene sequence: CDR1 GTSNPN, CDR2 SVGIG (reference sequence). Trimming shortened V by 0 bases and J by 4 bases, and 9 bases separated the two germline ends. Here the CDR3 reads CAWSVLRNNEKLFF. The CDR3 DNA follows: TGTGCCTGGAGTGTACTGCGGAATAATGAAAAACTGTTTTTT.

The rearrangement joins TRBV18 to TRBJ2-3; tentative D call: TRBD2 (5 bases). Germline values: CDR1 KGHSH, CDR2 LQKENI. The CDR3 is 16 amino acids. V dropped 6 bases and J dropped 3 bases, with 19 bases sitting between them. DNA of the CDR3: TGTGCCAGCTCGAAGACCTGGGAGCTCTCGACAGATACGCAGTATTTT. It yields the protein CASSKTWELSTDTQYF.

This sequence joins TRBV25-1 and TRBJ2-7; the match to TRBD1 covers 11 bases. V dropped 1 base and J dropped 3; count of bases not matched to a gene: 2. This CDR3 has 15 amino acids. Germline CDR1 reads MGHDK; CDR2 reads SYGVNS. CDR3 bases: TGTGCCAGCAGTGAATCAGGGACAGGGGGCTACGAGCAGTACTTC. Translation gives CASSESGTGGYEQYF.

The chain combines TRBV7-3 with TRBJ2-1; perhaps TRBD2 as D (5 bases). Germline V lookup: CDR1 SGHTA, CDR2 FQGTGA. V lost 5 bases to trimming and J lost 8 bases, with 13 bases between them. The CDR3 runs to 13 residues. The CDR3: CASSPQGGDEQFF. CDR3 DNA sequence: TGTGCCAGCAGCCCCCAAGGAGGCGATGAGCAGTTCTTC.

The CDR3 DNA is TGCGCCAGCAGCCAAGATAGGGCCCTCGGGGCCTACGAGCAGTACTTC. Translated, it gives CASSQDRALGAYEQYF. The V and J genes are TRBV4-3 and TRBJ2-7; tentative D call: TRBD2 (5 bases). Per germline, CDR1 LGHNA and CDR2 YSLEER. The CDR3 is made up of 16 amino acids. Trimming pared 0 bases from V and 2 bases from J, leaving 14 bases between.

V usage is TRBV6-6 and J usage is TRBJ1-2; D may be TRBD1 (5 bases). This CDR3 has 13 residues. V lost 5 bases and J lost 8, with 15 bases in between. Germline lookup yields CDR1 MNHNY and CDR2 SVGAGI (reference sequence). CDR3 bases: TGTGCCAGCAGTGGCCTGGGGCCGACGGGCTACACCTTC. This gives the protein CASSGLGPTGYTF.

The chain has TRBV9 and TRBJ2-3; D is possibly TRBD2 (5 bases). The V end was cut by 4 bases, the J end by 5 bases, with 14 bases between. There are 14 residues in the CDR3. Per the germline V gene, CDR1 is SGDLS and CDR2 is YYNGEE. The CDR3 nucleotides read TGTGCCAGCAGCCCCCTCATAAGCGGAGATACGCAGTATTTT. Amino acids: CASSPLISGDTQYF.

J is TRBJ1-6 and V is TRBV28; a weak D match, TRBD1 (5 bases). Per the germline V gene, CDR1 is MDHEN and CDR2 is SYDVKM. This CDR3 is built from 15 residues. V was cut by 2 bases and J by 5 bases, with 10 bases left in between. The CDR3 here is CASSLVDRDNSPLHF. CDR3 DNA: TGTGCCAGCAGTTTAGTCGACAGAGATAATTCACCCCTCCACTTT.